A single sample gave rise to the 7 T cell receptor beta chains below, sequenced in a study of shared clonotypes between healthy human individuals (TCRdb year 2020). Receptor libraries were prepared by the immunoSEQ multiplex PCR assay. The immuneACCESS repertoire file appears here via TCRdb, limited to in-frame rearrangements. These files lack a portion of the clones; in checked studies, under half of the deficit traces to unresolved V genes, and the cause of the others is not known. For this sample there are 1.4 million or so clones; around 98.5% appear just once. The ten largest account for over 0.3% of the sample. Sequencing input: naive CD4+ T cells sorted from blood. The cell subset or site tag for this specimen amounts to: CD45RA+ positively selected. These receptors all come from a man under 40 in good health.

As concerns this clone: The sample contains more than one DNA sequence encoding this CDR3. The chain is built from TRBV5-1 and TRBJ2-1; a possible D gene is TRBD2 (6 bases). CDR1 SGHRS and CDR2 YFSETQ come from the germline V gene. Trimming cost V 3 bases and J 3 bases, with 10 bases left between them. The CDR3 has 14 amino acids. CDR3 sequence: CASSSGTLYNEQFF. DNA for the CDR3: TGCGCCAGCAGCTCCGGGACTCTCTACAATGAGCAGTTCTTC.

This chain links TRBV2 with TRBJ2-7; maybe TRBD1 (6 bases). Between the trimmed V and J ends, which lost 8 bases and 7 bases, there was a span of 21 bases. The CDR3 is 14 residues long. Germline CDR1 reads SNHLY; CDR2 reads FYNNEI. The CDR3 sequence: CASLETQGPWEQYF. For the CDR3, the DNA is TGTGCCAGCTTGGAGACCCAGGGGCCTTGGGAGCAGTACTTC.

The V call is TRBV27, the J call TRBJ2-3; D is unresolved. The CDR3 is 13 amino acids. Germline-derived CDR1 and CDR2 are MNHEY and SMNVEV (reference sequence). Trimming cost V 6 bases and J 1 base, with 8 bases left between them. The DNA of the CDR3 is TGTGCCAGCAGGTTCCGGGGCACAGATACGCAGTATTTT. This translates into CASRFRGTDTQYF.

This chain uses TRBV7-3 with TRBJ2-7; 7 bases fit TRBD1. The CDR3 covers 15 residues. V dropped 5 bases and J dropped 1; count of bases not matched to a gene: 8. The V gene's germline CDR1 is SGHTA and CDR2 FQGTGA. CDR3 nucleotides: TGTGCCAGCAGCCCCGGCCGGGACAGTTCCTACGAGCAGTACTTC. This gives the protein CASSPGRDSSYEQYF.

This chain uses TRBV29-1 with TRBJ2-3, with a weak D call TRBD2 (6 bases). V dropped 4 bases and J dropped 2 bases, with 10 bases sitting between them. The CDR3 length is 13 residues. The germline V gene encodes CDR1 SQVTM and CDR2 ANQGSEA. The CDR3 protein is CSVGRDYTDTQYF. CDR3 coding DNA: TGCAGCGTTGGGAGGGATTACACAGATACGCAGTATTTT.

The rearrangement joins TRBV10-3 to TRBJ2-3; D gene unclear. Germline V gene lookup returns CDR1 ENHRY and CDR2 SYGVKD. The CDR3 loop spans 13 amino acids. Between the trimmed V and J ends, which lost 7 bases and 0 bases, there was a span of 8 bases. This chain's CDR3 is CAINQFSTDTQYF. The CDR3 bases are TGTGCCATCAACCAGTTTAGCACAGATACGCAGTATTTT.

The rearrangement links TRBV5-6 to TRBJ1-2; 8 bases fit TRBD1. The CDR3 has 16 residues. V lost 2 bases and J lost 2; bases outside the gene matches: 8. Germline CDR1 SGHDT, CDR2 YYEEEE. The CDR3 sequence: CASSFTGTGENYGYTF. For the CDR3, the DNA is TGTGCCAGCAGCTTTACCGGGACAGGAGAGAACTATGGCTACACCTTC. Variable domain in full (rest from reference TRBV5-6 and TRBJ1-2): DAGVTQSPTHLIKTRGQQVTLRCSPKSGHDTVSWYQQALGQGPQFIFQYYEEEERQRGNFPDRFSGHQFPNYSSELNVNALLLGDSALYLCASSFTGTGENYGYTFGSGTRLTVV.